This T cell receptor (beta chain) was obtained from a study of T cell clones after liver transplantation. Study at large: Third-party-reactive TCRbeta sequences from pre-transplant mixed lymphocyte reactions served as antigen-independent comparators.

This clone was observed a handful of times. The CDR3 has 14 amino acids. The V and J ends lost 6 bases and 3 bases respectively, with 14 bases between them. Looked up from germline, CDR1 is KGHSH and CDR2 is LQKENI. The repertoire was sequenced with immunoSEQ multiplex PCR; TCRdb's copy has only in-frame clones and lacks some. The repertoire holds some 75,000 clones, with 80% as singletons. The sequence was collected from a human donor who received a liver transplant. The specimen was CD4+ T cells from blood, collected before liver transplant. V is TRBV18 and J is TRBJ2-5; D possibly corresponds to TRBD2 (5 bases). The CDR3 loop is CASSLKTGKETQYF. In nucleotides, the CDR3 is TGTGCCAGCTCCCTTAAGACGGGAAAAGAGACCCAGTACTTC.